The source of this T cell receptor beta chain is a study of PD-1 blockade in classical Hodgkin lymphoma. Whole-study results and caveats: Among the patients, those starting nivolumab under 1 year after ASCT were excluded.

Repertoires were generated with immunoSEQ multiplex PCR, while TCRdb's copy carries only in-frame clones and drops some. Here the sample spans 9,500 to 12,000 clones, 70% to 90% being singletons. Concerning this clone itself: Its antigen is as yet unknown.

The time point here: cycle 4 day 1 (C4D1), after 5 to 7 weeks of nivolumab. There was relapse after autologous stem cell transplantation in every patient, and there was variation in brentuximab vedotin exposure. The study isolated CD8+ T cells from thawed PBMCs by magnetic negative selection. Here the sequenced sample was CD8+ T cells from blood, taken before the fourth cycle of nivolumab. This receptor was obtained from a human donor with classical Hodgkin lymphoma. The donor label of this sample is uncertain.

The CDR3, as DNA: TGTGCCAGCAAGTCATACGGTGAAGCTTTCTTT. Its protein is CASKSYGEAFF. The chain uses TRBV7-2 and TRBJ1-1; unclear D gene. V was clipped by 7 bases and J by 7 bases, with 10 bases between them. Germline assignment: CDR1 SGHTA and CDR2 FQGNSA. The CDR3 is 11 amino acids.